This T cell receptor beta chain is from a study of shared clonotypes between healthy human individuals. Produced via immunoSEQ multiplex PCR; TCRdb's table is partial and in-frame only. The sample has 2 million to 3 million clones, roughly 93% seen once. Remarks on this clone: This sample also contains other DNA sequences that code for the same CDR3.

The sequencing input was naive CD4+ T cells from PBMCs. Subset denoted: CD45RA+ positively selected. The clonotype originates from a man aged 18 to 30 in good health. Some clones in this sample may be carry-over from other donors' samples.

CDR3 amino acids: CASSPGTGRNGYTF. The CDR3 bases are TGTGCCAGCTCACCTGGGACAGGGAGGAATGGCTACACCTTC. The V and J genes are TRBV18 and TRBJ1-2; 9 bases map to TRBD1. The ends lost 3 bases at V and 6 bases at J; junction bases unmatched: 5. The germline gives CDR1 KGHSH, CDR2 LQKENI. This CDR3 contains 14 residues.